This T cell receptor (beta chain) was documented in a study of T cells in Graves' hyperthyroidism and ophthalmopathy. Amplified TCR beta CDR3 regions derived from RNA transcripts. The primer set for the first-round RT-PCR of the TCR CDR3 was HTBI. Each CDR3 protein gets one entry after TCRdb re-called the multiplex PCR reads with MiXCR. This sample has 660,000 or so distinct CDR3 sequences, with just under 45% found just once. This clonotype was picked up many times. This CDR3 is built from 14 residues. V shed 3 bases, J shed 3 bases, and the junction held 4 bases outside the gene matches. CDR1 and CDR2 (germline): ENHRY, SYGVKD.

Sequencing input: peripheral blood or thyroid tissue (not recorded which). The source of this sequence is an adult man with Graves' disease, either hyperthyroidism or ophthalmopathy (not recorded which). The chain carries TRBV10-3 and TRBJ1-2; 7 bases agree with TRBD1. The CDR3 loop reads CAISEGGEDYGYTF. The CDR3 nucleotides read TGTGCCATCAGTGAAGGGGGCGAAGACTATGGCTACACCTTC.